This TCR beta chain was captured by sequencing in a study of metastatic and nonmetastatic thyroid tumors. Study details: Malignant thyroid and benign thyroid patients provided blood and tumor or nodule tissue whose repertoires were compared.

Trimming shortened V by 4 bases and J by 1 base, and 7 bases separated the two germline ends. CDR3 length equals 13 residues. In germline, CDR1 is SNHLY, CDR2 FYNNEI. Nobody among the patients had been given any treatment before thyroid surgery. Notes on the study in general: Relative to benign nodules, malignant thyroid tumors were reportedly characterized by significantly elevated TCR beta diversity in blood and tumor.

This clone is medium-sized (0.01 to 0.1%) within its sample. Its antigen is currently unknown. Source study methods: For papillary thyroid cancer, a distant-metastasis classifier was constructed from CDR3 differences observed across clinicopathological groups. TCRdb recomputed clones from the PCR reads via MiXCR. For this entry, the V and J calls and clone size follow TCRdb and not the study's own pipeline. This table holds some 26,000 clones, roughly 4% found once. This receptor was taken from a male donor with papillary thyroid cancer or a benign thyroid nodule (not recorded which). Some clones in this sample may be carry-over from other donors' samples. Sequences were obtained from blood. The V and J genes are TRBV2 and TRBJ1-1; D is uncertain. The CDR3 region is CASSVGENTEAFF. Here the CDR3 DNA reads TGTGCCAGCAGTGTTGGGGAGAACACTGAAGCTTTCTTT.